The 20 T cell receptor beta chains given below trace back to one sample, sequenced in a study of Graves' ophthalmopathy and Graves' hyperthyroidism. RNA transcripts were the source from which TCR beta CDR3 regions were amplified. First-round RT-PCR relied on HTBI primers, and a second-round multiplex PCR came next. MiXCR, run by TCRdb on the multiplex PCR reads, gives a single entry per CDR3 protein. Of 400,000 to 500,000 distinct CDR3 sequences listed, around 20% are singletons. Sequencing used peripheral blood. The receptors were gathered from a young woman with stable Graves' hyperthyroidism.

This chain connects TRBV2 to TRBJ1-5, with TRBD1 matching over 7 bases. The CDR3 totals 11 residues. Germline V gives CDR1 SNHLY, CDR2 FYNNEI. Trimming took 5 bases from V and 12 from J; bases not matched to a gene: 4. This CDR3 reads CASSNGQDQHF. DNA of the CDR3: TGTGCCAGCAGTAACGGACAGGACCAGCATTTT.

Only a few counts were recorded for this clonotype. V is TRBV11-2 and J is TRBJ1-5, with a weak D call TRBD1 (5 bases). The V end lost 0 bases, the J end lost 1 base, and 13 bases lay between the germline ends. Germline CDR1 is SGHAT and CDR2 is FQNNGV. The CDR3 has 17 amino acids. In DNA form, the CDR3 reads TGTGCCAGCAGCTTAGAAGGGGCCCTGGGGAGCAATCAGCCCCAGCATTTT. This sequence encodes CASSLEGALGSNQPQHF.

As for this clonotype: An end of the junction does not agree with germline; a read error may underlie this. The rearrangement links TRBV7-3 to TRBJ1-5, with D maybe TRBD1 (6 bases). CDR3 length: 13 amino acids. Germline V CDR1 and CDR2: SGHTA, FQGTGA. CDR3 bases: TGTGTCAGCAGGGGCCTTAGCAATCAGCCCCAGCATTTT. It translates to CVSRGLSNQPQHF.

V and J are TRBV20-1 and TRBJ1-6; D might be TRBD1 (5 bases). Germline V CDR1 and CDR2: DFQATT, SNEGSKA (reference sequence). This CDR3 has 15 residues. V lost 3 bases and J lost 3, with 12 bases in between. The CDR3 protein is CSARGGGFYNSPLHF. CDR3 nucleotide sequence: TGCAGTGCTAGGGGGGGGGGTTTCTATAATTCACCCCTCCACTTT.

The chain employs TRBV30 and TRBJ2-2, with 7 positions matching TRBD1. The CDR3 sequence is 15 residues long. V shed 0 bases, J shed 3 bases, and the junction held 4 bases outside the gene matches. Germline-derived CDR1 and CDR2 are GTSNPN and SVGIG (reference sequence). The CDR3 reads CAWSVRDRDTGELFF. The CDR3 nucleotides read TGTGCCTGGAGTGTACGGGACAGAGACACCGGGGAGCTGTTTTTT.

This chain connects TRBV20-1 to TRBJ2-5, with 13 bases lining up with TRBD2. J lost 1 base, V lost 3 bases, and 14 bases had no gene match. Germline assignment: CDR1 DFQATT and CDR2 SNEGSKA (reference sequence). The CDR3 is made up of 19 amino acids. CDR3 sequence (DNA): TGCAGTGCTAGGGGACTAGCGGGAAGGGGCATCTATTCCCAAGAGACCCAGTACTTC. Translated: CSARGLAGRGIYSQETQYF.

This clonotype was seen ten or more times. This sequence joins TRBV30 and TRBJ2-7; D is undetermined. The ends were cut back, 1 base at V and 6 bases at J, with 13 bases in the middle. The CDR3 has 13 residues. The germline V gene encodes CDR1 GTSNPN and CDR2 SVGIG (reference sequence). The CDR3 DNA sequence: TGTGCCTGGAGTGGCCAGCGTTTCGGCGAGCAGTACTTC. The encoded protein is CAWSGQRFGEQYF.

Many counts were recorded for this clonotype. The rearrangement links TRBV14 to TRBJ1-1, with D tentatively TRBD1 (5 bases). V dropped 3 bases and J dropped 4 bases, with 9 bases sitting between them. This CDR3 is built from 13 residues. Per the germline V gene, CDR1 is SGHDN and CDR2 is FVKESK. CDR3 loop: CASSQMGGTEAFF. The CDR3 nucleotides read TGTGCCAGCAGCCAGATGGGGGGCACTGAAGCTTTCTTT.

Many counts were recorded for this clonotype. V gene TRBV12-3 or TRBV12-4 combines with J gene TRBJ1-6; 9 bases are shared with TRBD1. J gave up 8 bases and V 5 bases, and 4 bases lay outside the gene matches. This CDR3 is 14 amino acids long. The CDR3 sequence is CASSIQGAYSPLHF. CDR3 coding DNA: TGTGCCAGCAGTATACAGGGGGCGTATTCACCCCTCCACTTT.

Many counts were recorded for this clonotype. J is TRBJ2-5 and V is TRBV28; 15 bases map to TRBD2. J lost 0 bases, V lost 2 bases, and 7 bases had no gene match. Germline V gene sequence: CDR1 MDHEN, CDR2 SYDVKM. CDR3 length equals 19 residues. The chain's CDR3 is CASSLTAGLAGGHQETQYF. CDR3 DNA sequence: TGTGCCAGCAGTTTAACAGCCGGACTAGCGGGAGGGCACCAAGAGACCCAGTACTTC. The full variable domain, with the rest looked up from reference TRBV28 and TRBJ2-5, is DVKVTQSSRYLVKRTGEKVFLECVQDMDHENMFWYRQDPGLGLRLIYFSYDVKMKEKGDIPEGYSVSREKKERFSLILESASTNQTSMYLCASSLTAGLAGGHQETQYFGPGTRLLVL.

This clonotype was seen at least ten times. V gene TRBV2 combines with J gene TRBJ2-7; weak D call: TRBD1 (5 bases). With 7 bases removed from V and 2 bases from J, the gap between germline ends came to 15 bases. Germline loops: CDR1 SNHLY, CDR2 FYNNEI. The CDR3 sequence is 14 residues long. The CDR3 nucleotides are TGTGCCAGCACCCAGGACACGCAAGCCTACGAGCAGTACTTC. It specifies CASTQDTQAYEQYF.

A remark on this clonotype: A single base separates this from a much larger clone, so it may be a read error. The CDR3 loop reads CAISYSIMGVETQYF. DNA for the CDR3: TGTGCCATCAGTTACTCGATCATGGGAGTGGAGACCCAGTACTTC. The chain links TRBV6-5 to TRBJ2-5, with a tentative D call TRBD2 (5 bases). The CDR3 extends over 15 amino acids. Per germline, CDR1 MNHEY and CDR2 SVGAGI.

In this sample, this clonotype turned up many times. V and J are TRBV7-8 and TRBJ1-6, with 8 nucleotides matching TRBD1. The CDR3 spans 14 residues. Losses at the gene ends were 5 bases for V and 10 bases for J; bases not matched to a gene: 7. Germline V CDR1 and CDR2: SGHVS, FQNEAQ. The CDR3 region has the DNA TGTGCCAGCAGCCCGGACAGGGAAGGATCACCCCTCCACTTT. Encoded protein: CASSPDREGSPLHF.

Ten or more counts support this clonotype. The rearrangement joins TRBV11-1 to TRBJ2-2; D may be TRBD2 (6 bases). V shed 8 bases and J shed 3 bases, with 19 bases lying between them. CDR1 is SGHAT, CDR2 FQDESV, per germline (reference sequence). This CDR3 has 16 amino acids. DNA for the CDR3: TGTGCCAGCGCCGACCGATTCGGGAGCCACACCGGGGAGCTGTTTTTT. Translating it yields CASADRFGSHTGELFF.

Ten or more counts support this clonotype. The chain recombines TRBV28 with TRBJ1-1; the match to TRBD1 covers 7 bases. Germline CDR1 is MDHEN and CDR2 is SYDVKM. The length of the CDR3 is 12 residues. Trimming took 5 bases from V and 8 from J; bases not matched to a gene: 5. The CDR3 protein is CASSPQGEEAFF. Here the CDR3 DNA reads TGTGCCAGCAGTCCCCAGGGGGAAGAAGCTTTCTTT.

J is TRBJ1-5 and V is TRBV12-3 or TRBV12-4; D remains unclear. The CDR3 extends over 14 amino acids. Trimming left V 2 bases short and J 2 bases short, with 7 bases between. The chain's CDR3 is CASSLFGGNQPQHF. The CDR3 DNA reads TGTGCCAGCAGTTTATTCGGGGGCAATCAGCCCCAGCATTTT.

This clonotype appeared many times. The junction departs from the called germline gene at one end, perhaps through a read error. The chain uses TRBV28 and TRBJ1-2, with D possibly matching TRBD1 (6 bases). Germline V gives CDR1 MDHEN, CDR2 SYDVKM. The CDR3 covers 12 residues. For the CDR3, the DNA is TGTGCCGGCAGTTTACAGGGTTTTGGCTACACCTTC. This sequence encodes CAGSLQGFGYTF.

The chain couples TRBV6-2 or TRBV6-3 to TRBJ1-5; TRBD1 might be the D (5 bases). V lost 7 bases to trimming and J lost 4 bases, with 14 bases between them. CDR3 length: 14 amino acids. The germline V gene has CDR1 MNHEY and CDR2 SVGEGT. The DNA of the CDR3 is TGTGCCAGCAACGGGGCAGGAGTAAATCAGCCCCAGCATTTT. It specifies CASNGAGVNQPQHF.

This clonotype came up many times. V gene TRBV20-1 combines with J gene TRBJ2-7, with D unclear. The CDR3 extends over 14 amino acids. The germline V gene has CDR1 DFQATT and CDR2 SNEGSKA (reference sequence). V gave up 1 base and J gave up 3 bases, with 13 bases separating them. Here the CDR3 reads CSARVHLNFYEQYF. In nucleotides, the CDR3 is TGCAGTGCTAGAGTTCATCTGAACTTCTACGAGCAGTACTTC.

This clonotype was counted at least ten times. The rearrangement joins TRBV2 to TRBJ1-2; D is perhaps TRBD1 (6 bases). V was cut by 9 bases and J by 3 bases, with 20 bases left in between. Germline V gene data show CDR1 as SNHLY and CDR2 as FYNNEI. The length of the CDR3 is 15 residues. CDR3 region: CARGGIRTSDYGYTF. For the CDR3, the DNA is TGTGCCAGAGGGGGGATCCGGACTTCGGACTATGGCTACACCTTC.